The T cell receptor (beta chain) under discussion was sequenced for a study of blood T cell repertoires in COVID-19. Study context: From the United States, Italy and Spain came samples of acute and convalescent COVID-19. Nucleic acid was either cDNA or gDNA, and it came from T cells, B-cell-depleted T cells, or PBMCs.

How the authors handled the data: Amplification with reference gene primers provided the estimates of nucleated cell counts. The assay was immunoSEQ multiplex PCR, and TCRdb's table has in-frame clones only and misses some. That table gives V, J and clone size, and the DNA gave D and trimming. This sample has 150,000 or so clones, with under 85% found just once. The CDR3 has 14 residues. Losses at the gene ends were 1 base for V and 1 base for J; bases not matched to a gene: 0. Germline values: CDR1 SGHRS, CDR2 YFSETQ. A remark on this clone: Other DNA sequences of this sample code for an identical CDR3.

This TCR was recovered from a man aged 60 to 75 who had recovered from COVID-19. The chain uses TRBV5-1 and TRBJ1-1; 8 nucleotides agree with TRBD1. The specimen sequenced was peripheral blood. The CDR3 region has the DNA TGCGCCAGCAGCTTGACAGGGGGGAACACTGAAGCTTTCTTT. Amino acids: CASSLTGGNTEAFF.